These 21 T cell receptor beta chains originate from one sample sequenced in a study of OX40 agonist ivuxolimab in advanced cancers. The library came from the immunoSEQ multiplex PCR assay. TCRdb carries this immuneACCESS record with in-frame sequences only. Its versions omit some clonotypes, under half of them owing to an unresolved V gene in the studies checked, with the rest unexplained. Within this sample are 75,000 to 100,000 clones, with about nine tenths of them counted one time only. The ten largest clones represent roughly 5% of the sample. Sequencing was performed on CD4+ or CD8+ T cells sorted from blood, taken in a trial of the OX40 agonist ivuxolimab. The receptors were sampled from an adult with an advanced solid tumor such as melanoma, head and neck, liver or kidney cancer.

The rearrangement joins TRBV19 to TRBJ2-4; possibly TRBD2 for D (6 bases). There are 13 residues in the CDR3. CDR1 is LNHDA, CDR2 SQIVND, per germline (reference sequence). V was cut by 5 bases and J by 8 bases, with 13 bases left in between. CDR3 DNA: TGTGCCAGTAGTGCGGGGTACATTGACATTCAGTACTTC. It codes for CASSAGYIDIQYF.

The V and J genes are TRBV18 and TRBJ2-5, with 8 bases fitting TRBD1. With 3 bases clipped from V and 4 bases from J, the junction kept 7 bases outside the gene matches. Per germline, CDR1 KGHSH and CDR2 LQKENI. The length of the CDR3 is 15 residues. This chain's CDR3 is CASSPRGQGGETQYF. CDR3 DNA: TGTGCCAGCTCACCCAGAGGACAGGGTGGAGAGACCCAGTACTTC.

V is TRBV30 and J is TRBJ1-5; D is unresolved. The CDR3 consists of 13 residues. Germline V gene lookup returns CDR1 GTSNPN and CDR2 SVGIG (reference sequence). V lost 0 bases and J 0 bases, leaving 3 bases between the germline ends. The DNA of the CDR3 is TGTGCCTGGAGTGTAGATAGCAATCAGCCCCAGCATTTT. The encoded protein is CAWSVDSNQPQHF.

The chain uses TRBV6-5 and TRBJ1-2; tentatively, D is TRBD1 (5 bases). From germline, CDR1 is MNHEY and CDR2 SVGAGI. This CDR3 region has 15 residues. Trimming took 4 bases from V and 0 from J, leaving 12 bases between them. The CDR3 coding sequence is TGTGCCAGCAGTTCTGGACAAGCCGCTAACTATGGCTACACCTTC. It encodes CASSSGQAANYGYTF.

This chain connects TRBV6-6 to TRBJ1-6, with TRBD1 matching 8 bases. Germline V lookup: CDR1 MNHNY, CDR2 SVGAGI (reference sequence). The CDR3 is 15 amino acids. With 2 bases clipped from V and 8 bases from J, the junction kept 5 bases outside the gene matches. CDR3 protein: CASSYTTGVDSPLHF. CDR3 coding DNA: TGTGCCAGCAGTTACACGACAGGGGTCGATTCACCCCTCCACTTT.

In this sample, this clone turned up once. The DNA for the CDR3 is TGTGCCAGCAGCAAAGAGGGGGTTTCAGTTCCGTACTACAATGAGCAGTTCTTC. Translation gives CASSKEGVSVPYYNEQFF. V usage is TRBV21-1 and J usage is TRBJ2-1; the table gives TRBD1 as D, unverified against the DNA. TRBV21-1 has pseudogene status. This CDR3 has 18 residues.

The chain uses TRBV7-3 and TRBJ2-1; D possibly uses TRBD1 or TRBD2 (5 bases each). The germline V gene encodes CDR1 SGHTA and CDR2 FQGTGA. This CDR3 has 14 residues. V lost 4 bases and J lost 5, with 12 bases in between. The CDR3, as DNA: TGTGCCAGCAGCTCCCGACTGGGGGACAATGAGCAGTTCTTC. It encodes CASSSRLGDNEQFF.

The V call is TRBV27, the J call TRBJ1-1, with TRBD1 matching 10 bases. V trimming: 2 bases; J trimming: 11 bases; junction bases outside the gene matches: 8. The CDR3 spans 14 residues. Germline loops: CDR1 MNHEY, CDR2 SMNVEV (reference sequence). The CDR3 here is CASSLSRTGGMAFF. The CDR3, as DNA: TGTGCCAGCAGTTTAAGTCGGACAGGGGGAATGGCTTTCTTT.

Only a few counts were recorded for this clone. This chain connects TRBV30 to TRBJ2-6, with D perhaps TRBD1 (6 bases). V lost 4 bases and J 0 bases, leaving 13 bases between the germline ends. CDR3 length equals 16 residues. The germline V gene has CDR1 GTSNPN and CDR2 SVGIG (reference sequence). CDR3 protein: CAWKGGSRSGANVLTF. The CDR3 bases are TGTGCCTGGAAAGGGGGATCCCGCTCTGGGGCCAACGTCCTGACTTTC.

V usage is TRBV27 and J usage is TRBJ2-4; D may be TRBD1 (6 bases). The CDR3 sequence is 15 residues long. V was cut by 4 bases and J by 2 bases, with 12 bases left in between. Per the germline V gene, CDR1 is MNHEY and CDR2 is SMNVEV (reference sequence). CDR3 in amino acids: CASSSGDFTKNIQYF. The CDR3 DNA reads TGTGCCAGCAGTTCAGGGGATTTTACCAAAAACATTCAGTACTTC.

The chain couples TRBV19 to TRBJ1-1, with 10 bases fitting TRBD1. This CDR3 has 14 amino acids. V shed 4 bases, J shed 3 bases, and the junction held 2 bases outside the gene matches. CDR1 and CDR2 from the germline V gene are LNHDA and SQIVND (reference sequence). CDR3 sequence (DNA): TGTGCCAGTAGTAGGGGACAGGGGTACACTGAAGCTTTCTTT. It is translated as CASSRGQGYTEAFF.

The V call is TRBV12-5, the J call TRBJ2-7; D ambiguous. There are 13 residues in the CDR3. Germline V gene sequence: CDR1 LGHNT, CDR2 FRNRAP. V was clipped by 6 bases and J by 4 bases, with 13 bases between them. The CDR3 sequence: CASGSGRPYEQYF. In DNA form, the CDR3 reads TGTGCTAGTGGGTCGGGCAGGCCTTACGAGCAGTACTTC.

V usage is TRBV9 and J usage is TRBJ2-5, with D possibly being TRBD1 or TRBD2 (5 bases each). The germline V gene has CDR1 SGDLS and CDR2 YYNGEE. This CDR3 region has 14 residues. V dropped 1 base and J dropped 4 bases, with 11 bases sitting between them. Here the CDR3 reads CASSVRDGLETQYF. CDR3 nucleotide sequence: TGTGCCAGCAGCGTACGGGACGGACTAGAGACCCAGTACTTC.

This clone was counted between two and nine times. The chain links TRBV10-1 to TRBJ1-1; D is uncertain. V was clipped by 0 bases and J by 1 base, with 3 bases between them. CDR3 size: 13 residues. CDR1 WNHNN and CDR2 SYGVQD come from the germline V gene (reference sequence). The CDR3 nucleotides read TGCGCCAGCAGTGAGTCCTCGAACACTGAAGCTTTCTTT. Translated, it gives CASSESSNTEAFF.

V usage is TRBV4-1 and J usage is TRBJ1-2; TRBD1 aligns across 10 bases. Germline values: CDR1 MGHRA, CDR2 YSYEKL. The ends lost 1 base at V and 0 bases at J; junction bases unmatched: 8. This CDR3 comprises 18 residues. CDR3 sequence reads: CASSQGGTGASPNYGYTF. DNA for the CDR3: TGCGCCAGCAGCCAAGGTGGGACAGGGGCCTCTCCTAACTATGGCTACACCTTC.

This clone was observed a few times. The chain combines TRBV19 with TRBJ1-1; D ambiguous. Between the trimmed V and J ends, which lost 3 bases and 4 bases, there was a span of 9 bases. The V gene's germline CDR1 is LNHDA and CDR2 SQIVND (reference sequence). The CDR3 contains 13 residues. The CDR3 is CASSINPSTEAFF. The CDR3 bases are TGTGCCAGTAGTATCAACCCATCCACTGAAGCTTTCTTT.

This clone was seen only a few times. The chain combines TRBV6-1 with TRBJ2-5; either TRBD1 or TRBD2 may fit D (5 bases each). V was clipped by 4 bases and J by 3 bases, with 12 bases between them. This CDR3 region has 14 residues. Germline CDR1 is MNHNS and CDR2 is SASEGT. The CDR3 here is CASSARDPKETQYF. CDR3 in DNA: TGTGCCAGCAGTGCCCGGGACCCAAAAGAGACCCAGTACTTC.

The J gene is TRBJ1-2, the V gene TRBV5-1, with TRBD1 matching 8 bases. Trimming took 4 bases from V and 4 from J; bases not matched to a gene: 12. Germline assignment: CDR1 SGHRS and CDR2 YFSETQ. This CDR3 is 16 amino acids long. The CDR3 DNA follows: TGCGCCAGCAGCGGCGGGACAGGCCTGTCGGGCTATGGCTACACCTTC. Translating it yields CASSGGTGLSGYGYTF.

This chain uses TRBV10-3 with TRBJ2-4; D unresolved. The CDR3 is 13 amino acids. V lost 0 bases and J lost 4, with 4 bases in between. Germline V gene data show CDR1 as ENHRY and CDR2 as SYGVKD. The CDR3 sequence: CAISESKKNIQYF. In DNA, the CDR3 is TGTGCCATCAGTGAGTCGAAGAAAAACATTCAGTACTTC.

This chain uses TRBV29-1 with TRBJ1-4; 8 bases align to TRBD1. Germline V CDR1 and CDR2: SQVTM, ANQGSEA. The CDR3 runs to 14 residues. Trimming cost V 6 bases and J 7 bases; bases outside gene matches: 10. CDR3 sequence (DNA): TGCAGCGTCCGGAGGACAGGGACGGGTGAAAAACTGTTTTTT. Amino acid sequence: CSVRRTGTGEKLFF.

The genes are TRBV7-9 and TRBJ1-3; no reliable D call. Deletions cut 1 base from V and 0 bases from J, with 7 bases between. CDR1 and CDR2 from the germline V gene are SEHNR and FQNEAQ (reference sequence). The CDR3 extends over 15 amino acids. The CDR3 DNA reads as TGTGCCAGCAGCTTAGTCTCGAGCTCTGGAAACACCATATATTTT. This translates into CASSLVSSSGNTIYF.